The next 32 T cell receptor beta chains were all read from a single sample in a study of blood T cell repertoires in COVID-19. Generated by immunoSEQ multiplex PCR, the TCRdb table keeps only in-frame clones and is missing some. The data show about 68,000 clones, approximately 89% seen once. Sample: peripheral blood. These receptors all stem from a woman in her sixties or seventies with active COVID-19.

The rearrangement links TRBV28 to TRBJ2-3, with TRBD1 identical over 7 bases. The V gene's germline CDR1 is MDHEN and CDR2 SYDVKM. V lost 5 bases to trimming and J lost 0 bases; unmatched junction nucleotides: 5. This CDR3 comprises 15 residues. The CDR3, as DNA: TGTGCCAGCAGTCCCGACAGGGTTAGCACAGATACGCAGTATTTT. This translates into CASSPDRVSTDTQYF. Variable domain in full (rest from reference TRBV28 and TRBJ2-3): DVKVTQSSRYLVKRTGEKVFLECVQDMDHENMFWYRQDPGLGLRLIYFSYDVKMKEKGDIPEGYSVSREKKERFSLILESASTNQTSMYLCASSPDRVSTDTQYFGPGTRLTVL.

The V and J genes are TRBV30 and TRBJ2-7; D gene unclear. CDR1 is GTSNPN, CDR2 SVGIG, per germline (reference sequence). The CDR3 has 11 amino acids. Trimming removed 4 bases at V and 2 bases at J, with 6 bases between. CDR3 nucleotide sequence: TGTGCCTGGAAGTCAGCCTACGAGCAGTACTTC. It specifies CAWKSAYEQYF.

V usage is TRBV5-3 and J usage is TRBJ2-5; TRBD1 matches 8 bases. TRBV5-3 is placed among ORFs of uncertain function. V shed 0 bases, J shed 5 bases, and the junction held 9 bases outside the gene matches. The CDR3 has 16 residues. The CDR3 coding sequence is TGTGCCAGAAGCTTGGGGTTGAAAAGGACAGGGGAGACCCAGTACTTC. Its protein product is CARSLGLKRTGETQYF.

This sequence joins TRBV10-3 and TRBJ2-1; the D is unclear. Trimming left V 0 bases short and J 5 bases short, with 5 bases between. Germline V gives CDR1 ENHRY, CDR2 SYGVKD. The CDR3 contains 13 residues. CDR3 nucleotide sequence: TGTGCCATCAGTGAGTCCCCAGACAATGAGCAGTTCTTC. Its protein product is CAISESPDNEQFF.

This sequence joins TRBV24-1 and TRBJ2-5; TRBD2 is a possible D gene (6 bases). Per germline, CDR1 KGHDR and CDR2 SFDVKD. The CDR3 runs to 14 residues. Trimming cost V 1 base and J 3 bases, with 8 bases left between them. CDR3 nucleotides: TGTGCCACCAGTGATTTAGGCGGGGAAGAGACCCAGTACTTC. It specifies CATSDLGGEETQYF.

In DNA form, the CDR3 reads TGTGCCAGCAGCCCCCATCACCCCGAGACTAGCGGGAGGGAGAATGAGCAGTTCTTC. It encodes CASSPHHPETSGRENEQFF. The V gene is TRBV3-1 (or the pseudogene TRBV3-2), the J gene TRBJ2-1; 14 bases agree with TRBD2. V lost 4 bases, J lost 7 bases, and 15 bases stayed unmatched. The CDR3 loop spans 19 amino acids. The germline CDR1 and CDR2 sequences are LGHDT and YNNKEL (reference sequence).

The CDR3 loop is CATSRDKRLAGGPRNNEQFF. Here the CDR3 DNA reads TGTGCCACCAGCAGAGATAAGCGACTAGCGGGAGGGCCTCGTAACAATGAGCAGTTCTTC. This sequence joins TRBV15 and TRBJ2-1; 14 bases agree with TRBD2. The junction had 12 bases not matched to a gene; V was cut back by 0 bases and J by 5 bases. CDR3 length: 20 amino acids. Germline assignment: CDR1 LNHNV and CDR2 YYDKDF (reference sequence).

The rearrangement joins TRBV5-6 to TRBJ2-1; tentative D call: TRBD2 (5 bases). V was trimmed by 4 bases and J by 12 bases, leaving 17 bases between them. Germline CDR1 SGHDT, CDR2 YYEEEE. The length of the CDR3 is 13 residues. CDR3 in amino acids: CASSSGQKVGQFF. The CDR3 DNA is TGTGCCAGCAGCAGCGGCCAAAAAGTTGGGCAGTTCTTC.

CDR3: CASRQTGGRAEAFF. The CDR3 DNA follows: TGTGCCAGCCGACAAACAGGGGGCAGGGCTGAAGCTTTCTTT. The V call is TRBV2, the J call TRBJ1-1; 9 bases are a match to TRBD1. The germline CDR1 and CDR2 sequences are SNHLY and FYNNEI. This CDR3 has 14 residues. V lost 8 bases and J lost 6; bases outside the gene matches: 10.

The chain has TRBV6-5 and TRBJ2-7, with 10 positions matching TRBD2. The CDR3 spans 14 residues. The V and J ends lost 6 bases and 2 bases, in that order; junction bases with no gene match: 4. Germline CDR1 reads MNHEY; CDR2 reads SVGAGI. The CDR3: CASSSGRAPYEQYF. The CDR3 DNA reads as TGTGCCAGCAGCAGCGGGAGGGCCCCCTACGAGCAGTACTTC.

The chain couples TRBV5-6 to TRBJ2-7, with D perhaps TRBD1 (5 bases). The CDR3 length is 14 residues. The germline V gene encodes CDR1 SGHDT and CDR2 YYEEEE. V was shortened by 5 bases and J by 3 bases, with 15 bases between the two germline ends. Here the CDR3 DNA reads TGTGCCAGCAGTAAACAGGTAACCGGCTACGAGCAGTACTTC. This codes for CASSKQVTGYEQYF.

The V call is TRBV5-6, the J call TRBJ2-2; the D is unclear. V shed 2 bases and J shed 1 base, with 12 bases lying between them. Per germline, CDR1 SGHDT and CDR2 YYEEEE. This CDR3 is 16 amino acids long. The CDR3 here is CASSFIASGNTGELFF. The CDR3, as DNA: TGTGCCAGCAGCTTCATTGCCTCGGGGAACACCGGGGAGCTGTTTTTT. Full variable domain (outside the CDR3, taken from reference TRBV5-6 and TRBJ2-2): DAGVTQSPTHLIKTRGQQVTLRCSPKSGHDTVSWYQQALGQGPQFIFQYYEEEERQRGNFPDRFSGHQFPNYSSELNVNALLLGDSALYLCASSFIASGNTGELFFGEGSRLTVL.

This chain joins TRBV24-1 and TRBJ2-3; D may be TRBD2 (6 bases). The length of the CDR3 is 13 residues. V was trimmed by 3 bases and J by 10 bases, leaving 13 bases between them. Germline V gene data show CDR1 as KGHDR and CDR2 as SFDVKD. The CDR3 is CATSDDRLGAQYF. In DNA, the CDR3 is TGTGCCACCAGTGATGATAGACTAGGCGCGCAGTATTTT.

J is TRBJ2-3 and V is TRBV7-9; 10 nucleotides line up with TRBD1. CDR1 and CDR2 (germline): SEHNR, FQNEAQ (reference sequence). After removal of 3 bases from V and 6 bases from J, the junction contained 6 bases not matched to a gene. The CDR3 covers 15 residues. The CDR3 sequence: CASSFPGTGADTQYF. DNA for the CDR3: TGTGCCAGCAGCTTCCCCGGGACAGGGGCTGATACGCAGTATTTT. The full variable domain, with the rest looked up from reference TRBV7-9 and TRBJ2-3, is DTGVSQNPRHKITKRGQNVTFRCDPISEHNRLYWYRQTLGQGPEFLTYFQNEAQLEKSRLLSDRFSAERPKGSFSTLEIQRTEQGDSAMYLCASSFPGTGADTQYFGPGTRLTVL.

This chain joins TRBV5-1 and TRBJ2-4; D might be TRBD2 (5 bases). V lost 6 bases, J lost 8 bases, and 9 bases lay in between. The CDR3 runs to 11 residues. The V gene's germline CDR1 is SGHRS and CDR2 YFSETQ. The CDR3 DNA sequence: TGCGCCAGCAAAAGCGGCGACATTCAGTACTTC. Its translation is CASKSGDIQYF. Combining the CDR3 with reference TRBV5-1 and TRBJ2-4 gives the whole variable domain KAGVTQTPRYLIKTRGQQVTLSCSPISGHRSVSWYQQTPGQGLQFLFEYFSETQRNKGNFPGRFSGRQFSNSRSEMNVSTLELGDSALYLCASKSGDIQYFGAGTRLSVL.

The chain recombines TRBV3-1 (or the pseudogene TRBV3-2) with TRBJ2-5; 12 bases fit TRBD2. This CDR3 is 16 amino acids long. Germline trimming cut 4 bases from V and 9 bases from J; bases unmatched to any gene: 12. Germline V gene data show CDR1 as LGHDT and CDR2 as YNNKEL (reference sequence). The DNA of the CDR3 is TGTGCCAGCAGCCCCCTAGCGGGAGGGGTGGCAGGGGCCCAGTACTTC. Protein: CASSPLAGGVAGAQYF.

This clone occurred once. This chain uses TRBV3-1 (or the pseudogene TRBV3-2) with TRBJ1-2; 7 nucleotides agree with TRBD1. The CDR3 is made up of 13 amino acids. Trimming removed 7 bases from V and 2 bases from J; junction bases left unmatched: 4. Germline V lookup: CDR1 LGHDT, CDR2 YNNKEL (reference sequence). As DNA, the CDR3 is TGTGCCAGCACCGTAGGGGGCAACTATGGCTACACCTTC. It yields the protein CASTVGGNYGYTF.

The chain employs TRBV3-1 (or the pseudogene TRBV3-2) and TRBJ1-1; D gene uncertain. Germline assignment: CDR1 LGHDT and CDR2 YNNKEL (reference sequence). Deletions cut 1 base from V and 7 bases from J, with 16 bases between. The CDR3 runs to 15 residues. The CDR3 spells CASSQVFAPRGEAFF. Written as DNA, the CDR3 is TGTGCCAGCAGCCAAGTCTTCGCCCCCCGGGGTGAAGCTTTCTTT.

J is TRBJ2-3 and V is TRBV28; D possibly corresponds to TRBD1 (5 bases). The V end lost 9 bases, the J end lost 0 bases, and 13 bases lay between the germline ends. Looked up from germline, CDR1 is MDHEN and CDR2 is SYDVKM. CDR3 length: 14 residues. CDR3 region: CASYTGSSTDTQYF. In DNA form, the CDR3 reads TGTGCCAGTTATACAGGCTCTAGCACAGATACGCAGTATTTT.

The chain uses TRBV7-6 and TRBJ2-1, with D maybe TRBD2 (6 bases). The V and J ends lost 4 bases and 4 bases respectively, with 8 bases between them. The germline V gene encodes CDR1 SGHVS and CDR2 FNYEAQ. The CDR3 covers 13 residues. Here the CDR3 DNA reads TGTGCCAGCAGCTCCGGGACTTACAATGAGCAGTTCTTC. Protein: CASSSGTYNEQFF.

This chain uses TRBV5-4 with TRBJ2-1; D is possibly TRBD2 (6 bases). CDR1 is SGHNT, CDR2 YYREEE, per germline (reference sequence). The ends were cut back, 8 bases at V and 0 bases at J, with 18 bases in the middle. The CDR3 loop spans 16 amino acids. In nucleotides, the CDR3 is TGTGCCAGTACTAGCAAGGCGGGAAGCTCCTACAATGAGCAGTTCTTC. This gives the protein CASTSKAGSSYNEQFF.

This rearrangement joins TRBV19 to TRBJ2-1; a possible D gene is TRBD2 (5 bases). The ends were cut back, 4 bases at V and 8 bases at J, with 9 bases in the middle. The CDR3 loop spans 12 amino acids. Germline loops: CDR1 LNHDA, CDR2 SQIVND (reference sequence). The CDR3 nucleotides read TGTGCCAGTAGTACGGCCGGGGATGAGCAGTTCTTC. Its protein is CASSTAGDEQFF.

The J gene is TRBJ1-1, the V gene TRBV12-3 or TRBV12-4; D may be TRBD1 (5 bases). The CDR3 length is 11 residues. CDR3 in DNA: TGTGCTACGGGGGGGAACACTGAAGCTTTCTTT. Its translation is CATGGNTEAFF.

The chain links TRBV28 to TRBJ2-3, with 8 bases matching TRBD2. The V segment lost 5 bases and the J segment 0 bases; nucleotides outside the gene matches: 10. The CDR3 totals 17 residues. Germline V lookup: CDR1 MDHEN, CDR2 SYDVKM. Written as DNA, the CDR3 is TGTGCCAGCAGTCCCATCGAGGTAGCGGGAAGCACAGATACGCAGTATTTT. As protein: CASSPIEVAGSTDTQYF. Drawing the rest from reference TRBV28 and TRBJ2-3, the complete variable domain is DVKVTQSSRYLVKRTGEKVFLECVQDMDHENMFWYRQDPGLGLRLIYFSYDVKMKEKGDIPEGYSVSREKKERFSLILESASTNQTSMYLCASSPIEVAGSTDTQYFGPGTRLTVL.

The chain employs TRBV28 and TRBJ2-1; the match to TRBD1 covers 7 bases. The CDR3 length is 15 residues. The V and J ends lost 4 bases and 8 bases, in that order; junction bases with no gene match: 11. Germline values: CDR1 MDHEN, CDR2 SYDVKM. The CDR3 DNA sequence: TGTGCCAGCAGTTCCCCAGGACAGGCAGTCGATGAGCAGTTCTTC. It translates to CASSSPGQAVDEQFF.

The CDR3 region has the DNA TGTGCCAGCAGTTCCGGGGGTAGCGGGGCCGGGGAGCTGTTTTTT. This encodes CASSSGGSGAGELFF. V usage is TRBV6-2 or TRBV6-3 and J usage is TRBJ2-2, with 8 bases identical to TRBD2. The CDR3 is made up of 15 amino acids. Looked up from germline, CDR1 is MNHEY and CDR2 is SVGEGT. J lost 6 bases, V lost 4 bases, and 7 bases had no gene match.

The CDR3 DNA reads as TGCGCCAGCAGCTTGGGAGCAACTAATGAAAAACTGTTTTTT. Residues: CASSLGATNEKLFF. The chain recombines TRBV5-1 with TRBJ1-4, with D hard to call. The CDR3 consists of 14 residues. Trimming cost V 0 bases and J 0 bases, with 3 bases left between them. CDR1 SGHRS and CDR2 YFSETQ come from the germline V gene.

V and J are TRBV30 and TRBJ2-1; 15 positions agree with TRBD2. Germline CDR1 and CDR2: GTSNPN and SVGIG (reference sequence). The CDR3 runs 14 residues. The J segment lost 10 bases and the V segment lost 3 bases, leaving 4 bases of the junction unmatched. This CDR3 reads CAWSQGLAGGEQFF. CDR3 nucleotide sequence: TGTGCCTGGAGCCAGGGACTAGCGGGAGGCGAGCAGTTCTTC.

V and J are TRBV30 and TRBJ2-1; 12 positions agree with TRBD2. Germline loops: CDR1 GTSNPN, CDR2 SVGIG (reference sequence). The V gene end was trimmed by 2 bases and the J gene end by 7 bases; junction bases not matched to a gene: 9. The length of the CDR3 is 16 residues. The CDR3 DNA sequence: TGTGCCTGGAGTAGAGCACTAGCGGGAGGTACAAATGAGCAGTTCTTC. Translated: CAWSRALAGGTNEQFF. The full variable domain, its missing parts supplied by reference TRBV30 and TRBJ2-1, is SQTIHQWPATLVQPVGSPLSLECTVEGTSNPNLYWYRQAAGRGLQLLFYSVGIGQISSEVPQNLSASRPQDRQFILSSKKLLLSDSGFYLCAWSRALAGGTNEQFFGPGTRLTVL.

The V call is TRBV7-6, the J call TRBJ2-1; 12 nucleotides match TRBD2. V trimming: 5 bases; J trimming: 9 bases; junction bases outside the gene matches: 8. The V gene's germline CDR1 is SGHVS and CDR2 FNYEAQ. The CDR3 consists of 15 residues. The CDR3: CASSPTSGRRGEQFF. The CDR3 DNA sequence: TGTGCCAGCAGCCCTACTAGCGGGAGGAGGGGTGAGCAGTTCTTC.

The V and J genes are TRBV27 and TRBJ2-2; 7 bases are a match to TRBD1. The CDR3 totals 16 residues. From germline, CDR1 is MNHEY and CDR2 SMNVEV (reference sequence). Trimming took 6 bases from V and 5 from J; bases not matched to a gene: 12. The chain's CDR3 is CASRTTGTVRTGELFF. The CDR3 DNA is TGTGCCAGCAGAACCACCGGGACAGTGAGGACCGGGGAGCTGTTTTTT.

This chain connects TRBV18 to TRBJ1-6, with a possible D match to TRBD1 (5 bases). This CDR3 spans 14 amino acids. Deletions cut 2 bases from V and 14 bases from J, with 16 bases between. The germline V gene encodes CDR1 KGHSH and CDR2 LQKENI. The CDR3 nucleotides read TGTGCCAGCTCACCAGGCGTCGGGGGTTGGGCCCTCCACTTT. Protein: CASSPGVGGWALHF.